This is a list of T cell receptor beta chains from one sample in a study of blood T cell repertoires in COVID-19. The table came from immunoSEQ multiplex PCR; TCRdb's copy has only in-frame clones and leaves some out. The table shows some 530,000 clones, with over 75% occurring only once. Sequencing was carried out using peripheral blood. The receptors shown here come from a human donor in a cohort sampled during active COVID-19. Each CDR3 is given with its conserved first and last residue. The order of the fields is D gene, J gene, V gene, clone size, CDR3 DNA, CDR3 protein. A D gene is named only where the DNA matches it firmly. Some rows have no size entry. The others give once, few or many, or a class for an expanded clone.

>-|TRBJ2-5|TRBV7-8|-
TGTGCCAGCAGCTCCACACAAGAGACCCAGTACTTC
CASSSTQETQYF
>-|TRBJ1-5|TRBV7-8|-
TGTGCCAGCAGTTTTACAGGGTACTATAGCAATCAGCCCCAGCATTTT
CASSFTGYYSNQPQHF
>-|TRBJ1-1|TRBV11-2|-
TGTGCCAGCAGCTTAGAAAGAGGGGGTGAAGCTTTCTTT
CASSLERGGEAFF
>-|TRBJ2-5|TRBV29-1|-
TGCAGCGTTGTCGGAGAGTACCAAGAGACCCAGTACTTC
CSVVGEYQETQYF
>TRBD2|TRBJ2-2|TRBV30|-
TGTGCCTGGGGGGCGACTAGCAACGCCGGGGAGCTGTTTTTT
CAWGATSNAGELFF
>-|TRBJ2-1|TRBV27|-
TGTGCCAGCAAGTTCATTAGCGGTTACAATGAGCAGTTCTTC
CASKFISGYNEQFF
>TRBD1|TRBJ1-2|TRBV19|-
TGTGCCAGTAGTGCTCAGGGGGCGCCGGACTATGGCTACACCTTC
CASSAQGAPDYGYTF
>-|TRBJ2-4|TRBV27|-
TGTGCCAGCAGTTTATCTGACACTAACCCAGGGGACATTCAGTACTTC
CASSLSDTNPGDIQYF
>-|TRBJ2-3|TRBV19|-
TGTGCCAGTAGTATAGGCGGTCCCCCGGGGGATACGCAGTATTTT
CASSIGGPPGDTQYF
>-|TRBJ1-3|TRBV7-8|-
TGTGCCAGCAGACTGGGGGCAGGGAGCTCTGGAAACACCATATATTTT
CASRLGAGSSGNTIYF
>-|TRBJ1-1|TRBV5-1|-
TGCGCCAGCAGCTGGGATGGGGCAGGGGACACTGAAGCTTTCTTT
CASSWDGAGDTEAFF
>-|TRBJ2-7|TRBV2|-
TGTGCCGCCCGCCAACGGGAAAAGGGATACGAGCAGTACTTC
CAARQREKGYEQYF
>TRBD2|TRBJ2-2|TRBV7-2|-
TGTGCCAGCAGTTTAACCGGGACTAGCGGGCCGGGCGGGGAGCTGTTTTTT
CASSLTGTSGPGGELFF
>-|TRBJ2-7|TRBV27|-
TGTGCCAGCAGTCCCTACCGAGGACAGATTGGGTCCTACGAGCAGTACTTC
CASSPYRGQIGSYEQYF
>-|TRBJ1-2|TRBV27|once
TGTGCCAGCAGTTTTGTGGGGGGATTAGGCTACACCTTC
CASSFVGGLGYTF
>-|TRBJ1-1|TRBV9|-
TGTGCCAGCGGCGGAGATGGACAGCCGAACACTGAAGCTTTCTTT
CASGGDGQPNTEAFF
>-|TRBJ1-5|TRBV5-6|-
TGTGCCAGCAGCTTGCGCTTGGTGGACAGCAACAATCAGCCCCAGCATTTT
CASSLRLVDSNNQPQHF
>-|TRBJ1-6|TRBV30|-
TGTGCCTGCCGGGACACCAATAATTCACCCCTCCACTTT
CACRDTNNSPLHF
>TRBD2|TRBJ2-3|TRBV7-3|-
TGTGCCAGCAGTCAAGGACTAGCGGGAGGCACGCAGTATTTT
CASSQGLAGGTQYF
>-|TRBJ2-5|TRBV6-4|-
TGTGCCAGCAGTGACTCGCCCCGAGGGACCCAGTACTTC
CASSDSPRGTQYF
>-|TRBJ2-7|TRBV18|-
TGTGCCAGCTCACCCTCACAGCTTCTATACTACGAGCAGTACTTC
CASSPSQLLYYEQYF
>-|TRBJ2-6|TRBV4-1|-
TGCGCCAGCAGCCAATCGGGATCTGGGGCCAACGTCCTGACTTTC
CASSQSGSGANVLTF
>TRBD1|TRBJ1-1|TRBV3-1/TRBV3-2|-
TGTGCCAGCAGCCAGGTCGCGACAGGGTTGAACACTGAAGCTTTCTTT
CASSQVATGLNTEAFF
>TRBD1|TRBJ2-7|TRBV5-1|-
TGCGCCAGCAGCTCGGGACAGGGATCCCAGCAGTACTTC
CASSSGQGSQQYF
>TRBD2|TRBJ2-1|TRBV7-8|-
TGTGCCAGCGCCCCCCGGGGGGGACGGGGCAATGAGCAGTTCTTC
CASAPRGGRGNEQFF
>-|TRBJ1-2|TRBV6-1|-
TGTGCCAGCAGTGATGGCAGAACTAACTATGGCTACACCTTC
CASSDGRTNYGYTF
>-|TRBJ2-7|TRBV4-1|-
TGCGCCAGCAGCCACCCTTCGGCCTACGAGCAGTACTTC
CASSHPSAYEQYF
>TRBD1|TRBJ1-6|TRBV5-1|few
TGCGCCAGCAGCAGTGGAACAGGGGATTATGGCTCACCCCTCCACTTT
CASSSGTGDYGSPLHF
>-|TRBJ2-1|TRBV13|-
TGTGCCAGCAGCTTCTCCGGGAATGAGCAGTTCTTC
CASSFSGNEQFF
>TRBD1|TRBJ1-6|TRBV19|-
TGTGCCAGTAGTCCCTCGACAGGGGCTGATTCACCCCTCCACTTT
CASSPSTGADSPLHF
>TRBD2|TRBJ2-2|TRBV3-1/TRBV3-2|-
TGTGCCAGCAGCCACGACGGACTAGCGGGAAGGGAGCTGTTTTTT
CASSHDGLAGRELFF
>-|TRBJ1-3|TRBV4-3|-
TGCGCCAGCAGCCGCAACGCAGGCACCTCTGGAAACACCATATATTTT
CASSRNAGTSGNTIYF
>-|TRBJ2-7|TRBV11-2|once
TGTGCCAGCAGCTTAGGGCTTCCCTTCTCCTACGAGCAGTACTTC
CASSLGLPFSYEQYF
>TRBD2|TRBJ2-1|TRBV7-9|-
TGTGCCAGCAGCTCGTCTAGCGGGGTCTACAATGAGCAGTTCTTC
CASSSSSGVYNEQFF
>TRBD2|TRBJ2-1|TRBV2|-
TGTGCCACCCGGACAAATGCGGGGGGAGTCAATGAGCAGTTCTTC
CATRTNAGGVNEQFF
>-|TRBJ2-3|TRBV7-2|-
TGTGCCAGCAGCCCTTTAGCGGATTGGAATACGCAGTATTTT
CASSPLADWNTQYF
>-|TRBJ2-4|TRBV3-1/TRBV3-2|-
TGTGCCAGCAGCCAGACAGGTCCCGCCAAAAACATTCAGTACTTC
CASSQTGPAKNIQYF
>TRBD1|TRBJ1-2|TRBV19|-
TGTGCCAGTAGGATATCCGGGACAGGGGCTTCCTATGGCTACACCTTC
CASRISGTGASYGYTF
>-|TRBJ2-3|TRBV7-3|-
TGTGCCAGCAGCATTAGCGGCTCTAGCACAGATACGCAGTATTTT
CASSISGSSTDTQYF
>TRBD2|TRBJ2-2|TRBV2|few
TGTGCCAGCAGTCCTAGCGGGAGGGTTACCGGGGAGCTGTTTTTT
CASSPSGRVTGELFF
>TRBD1|TRBJ2-2|TRBV29-1|once
TGCAGCGTAACACGGACAGGGGCCGGGGAGCTGTTTTTT
CSVTRTGAGELFF
>-|TRBJ1-6|TRBV11-2|-
TGTGCCAGCAGCTCTCGGACGGGAGTCCTCCACTTT
CASSSRTGVLHF
>-|TRBJ2-1|TRBV19|-
TGTGCCAGTAGCACGGAGAGCAGCATCTACAATGAGCAGTTCTTC
CASSTESSIYNEQFF
>-|TRBJ1-6|TRBV28|-
TGTGCCAGCAGCCCCGGACACTCGACCTATAATTCACCCCTCCACTTT
CASSPGHSTYNSPLHF
>TRBD1|TRBJ1-2|TRBV3-1/TRBV3-2|-
TGTGCCAGCAGCCGTCGACAGGGGGGCGGCTACACCTTC
CASSRRQGGGYTF
>-|TRBJ2-7|TRBV4-3|-
TGCGCCAGCAGCCAAGATTTGGCTAGCAGCTACGAGCAGTACTTC
CASSQDLASSYEQYF
>TRBD2|TRBJ2-7|TRBV4-3|-
TGCGCCAGCAGCAGGGGAGGGGCAGCCTACGAGCAGTACTTC
CASSRGGAAYEQYF
>TRBD1|TRBJ2-7|TRBV19|-
TGTGCCAGTAGCGATCCGGGACAGGACTACGAGCAGTACTTC
CASSDPGQDYEQYF